Listed below are T cell receptor beta chains from one sample, sequenced in a study of T cells in Graves' hyperthyroidism and ophthalmopathy. TCRdb re-derived calls from the multiplex PCR reads in MiXCR, one entry per CDR3 protein. The sample gives a few hundred thousand distinct CDR3 sequences, about 18% of which show up once; about 4% is in the top ten. The specimen was blood. The receptor source for this set is a woman younger than 30 with Graves' hyperthyroidism. Each CDR3 is given with its conserved first and last residue. Each record gives: J gene, clone size, D gene, V gene, CDR3 protein, CDR3 DNA. D genes are given only for firm matches. Only some rows state a clone size, as once, few, many or a class for expanded clones.

J gene: TRBJ1-1
clone size: many
D gene: NA
V gene: TRBV28
CDR3 protein: CASSLVGGDTEAFF
CDR3 DNA: TGTGCCAGCAGTTTAGTGGGGGGGGACACTGAAGCTTTCTTT

J gene: TRBJ2-7
clone size: many
D gene: TRBD2
V gene: TRBV10-3
CDR3 protein: CAIQKLAGGHEQYF
CDR3 DNA: TGTGCCATCCAAAAACTAGCGGGGGGGCACGAGCAGTACTTC

J gene: TRBJ2-2
clone size: NA
D gene: NA
V gene: TRBV30
CDR3 protein: CAWSPGVSGELFF
CDR3 DNA: TGTGCCTGGAGTCCAGGGGTTAGCGGGGAGCTGTTTTTT

J gene: TRBJ1-2
clone size: many
D gene: TRBD1
V gene: TRBV2
CDR3 protein: CASSETGARSYGYTF
CDR3 DNA: TGTGCCAGCAGTGAAACAGGGGCGCGAAGCTATGGCTACACCTTC

J gene: TRBJ1-2
clone size: many
D gene: NA
V gene: TRBV19
CDR3 protein: CASSIYKEYGYTF
CDR3 DNA: TGTGCCAGTAGTATATACAAGGAGTATGGCTACACCTTC

J gene: TRBJ2-5
clone size: many
D gene: TRBD2
V gene: TRBV28
CDR3 protein: CASSSRGLAGGETQYF
CDR3 DNA: TGTGCCAGCAGTTCCCGCGGGCTAGCGGGGGGAGAGACCCAGTACTTC

J gene: TRBJ2-7
clone size: NA
D gene: TRBD1
V gene: TRBV28
CDR3 protein: CASSLRLRDSSYEQYF
CDR3 DNA: TGTGCCAGCAGTTTACGTCTCCGGGACAGCTCCTACGAGCAGTACTTC

J gene: TRBJ2-2
clone size: once
D gene: NA
V gene: TRBV9
CDR3 protein: CASSDHNTGELFF
CDR3 DNA: TGTGCCAGCAGCGACCATAACACCGGGGAGCTGTTTTTT

J gene: TRBJ2-5
clone size: few
D gene: NA
V gene: TRBV5-1
CDR3 protein: CASSPSPGFQETQYF
CDR3 DNA: TGCGCCAGCAGCCCATCCCCGGGGTTTCAAGAGACCCAGTACTTC

J gene: TRBJ2-5
clone size: many
D gene: NA
V gene: TRBV7-2
CDR3 protein: CASSPDPQETQYF
CDR3 DNA: TGTGCCAGCAGCCCGGACCCCCAAGAGACCCAGTACTTC

J gene: TRBJ1-1
clone size: NA
D gene: NA
V gene: TRBV5-8
CDR3 protein: CASTHPVNVGDAFF
CDR3 DNA: TGTGCCAGCACACATCCGGTCAACGTGGGGGATGCTTTCTTT

J gene: TRBJ2-5
clone size: NA
D gene: TRBD2
V gene: TRBV6-2/TRBV6-3
CDR3 protein: CAIRNSGTSLDETQYF
CDR3 DNA: TGTGCCATCAGGAATTCCGGGACTAGCTTAGACGAGACCCAGTACTTC

J gene: TRBJ1-5
clone size: few
D gene: NA
V gene: TRBV9
CDR3 protein: CASSIGDNSNQPQHF
CDR3 DNA: TGTGCCAGCAGTATTGGGGACAATAGCAATCAGCCCCAGCATTTT

J gene: TRBJ1-5
clone size: NA
D gene: NA
V gene: TRBV20-1
CDR3 protein: CSALLGTSAGGNQPQHF
CDR3 DNA: TGCAGTGCCTTATTAGGGACTTCGGCAGGGGGCAATCAGCCCCAGCATTTT

J gene: TRBJ1-1
clone size: many
D gene: NA
V gene: TRBV11-2
CDR3 protein: CASSQTRYNAFF
CDR3 DNA: TGTGCCAGCAGTCAGACACGGTATAACGCTTTCTTT

J gene: TRBJ1-2
clone size: once
D gene: NA
V gene: TRBV5-1
CDR3 protein: CASSFDGDYGYTF
CDR3 DNA: TGCGCCAGCAGCTTTGACGGGGACTATGGCTACACCTTC

J gene: TRBJ1-5
clone size: many
D gene: NA
V gene: TRBV20-1
CDR3 protein: CSATARNQPQHF
CDR3 DNA: TGCAGTGCTACCGCTAGGAATCAGCCCCAGCATTTT

J gene: TRBJ1-1
clone size: many
D gene: NA
V gene: TRBV5-1
CDR3 protein: CASRLGRDGLTEAFF
CDR3 DNA: TGCGCCAGCAGATTGGGGAGGGACGGCCTCACTGAAGCTTTCTTT

J gene: TRBJ1-1
clone size: many
D gene: NA
V gene: TRBV5-1
CDR3 protein: CASSLEPEGERVAFF
CDR3 DNA: TGCGCCAGCAGCTTGGAGCCGGAGGGGGAAAGGGTGGCTTTCTTT

J gene: TRBJ1-2
clone size: many
D gene: NA
V gene: TRBV15
CDR3 protein: CATSRVPTGSYGYTF
CDR3 DNA: TGTGCCACCAGCAGGGTCCCCACAGGTTCGTATGGCTACACCTTC

J gene: TRBJ2-2
clone size: many
D gene: NA
V gene: TRBV15
CDR3 protein: CATSGNREAGELFF
CDR3 DNA: TGTGCCACCAGCGGGAACAGGGAGGCCGGGGAGCTGTTTTTT

J gene: TRBJ1-2
clone size: many
D gene: NA
V gene: TRBV7-2
CDR3 protein: CASSLVSADYGYTF
CDR3 DNA: TGTGCCAGCAGCTTAGTTTCGGCAGACTATGGCTACACCTTC

J gene: TRBJ1-2
clone size: few
D gene: TRBD1
V gene: TRBV29-1
CDR3 protein: CSVATGGKGDGYTF
CDR3 DNA: TGCAGCGTGGCTACAGGGGGCAAGGGTGATGGCTACACCTTC

J gene: TRBJ1-1
clone size: NA
D gene: NA
V gene: TRBV19
CDR3 protein: CASSWPGELNTEAFF
CDR3 DNA: TGTGCCAGTAGTTGGCCAGGGGAATTGAACACTGAAGCTTTCTTT

J gene: TRBJ2-7
clone size: NA
D gene: TRBD1
V gene: TRBV15
CDR3 protein: CATSSINRGASYEQYF
CDR3 DNA: TGTGCCACCAGCAGTATAAACAGGGGCGCTTCCTACGAGCAGTACTTC

J gene: TRBJ2-7
clone size: NA
D gene: NA
V gene: TRBV19
CDR3 protein: CASSAVQSPYEQYF
CDR3 DNA: TGTGCCAGTAGTGCCGTACAGTCCCCCTACGAGCAGTACTTC

J gene: TRBJ2-7
clone size: many
D gene: TRBD2
V gene: TRBV20-1
CDR3 protein: CSASGGANEQYF
CDR3 DNA: TGCAGTGCTAGCGGGGGGGCCAACGAGCAGTACTTC